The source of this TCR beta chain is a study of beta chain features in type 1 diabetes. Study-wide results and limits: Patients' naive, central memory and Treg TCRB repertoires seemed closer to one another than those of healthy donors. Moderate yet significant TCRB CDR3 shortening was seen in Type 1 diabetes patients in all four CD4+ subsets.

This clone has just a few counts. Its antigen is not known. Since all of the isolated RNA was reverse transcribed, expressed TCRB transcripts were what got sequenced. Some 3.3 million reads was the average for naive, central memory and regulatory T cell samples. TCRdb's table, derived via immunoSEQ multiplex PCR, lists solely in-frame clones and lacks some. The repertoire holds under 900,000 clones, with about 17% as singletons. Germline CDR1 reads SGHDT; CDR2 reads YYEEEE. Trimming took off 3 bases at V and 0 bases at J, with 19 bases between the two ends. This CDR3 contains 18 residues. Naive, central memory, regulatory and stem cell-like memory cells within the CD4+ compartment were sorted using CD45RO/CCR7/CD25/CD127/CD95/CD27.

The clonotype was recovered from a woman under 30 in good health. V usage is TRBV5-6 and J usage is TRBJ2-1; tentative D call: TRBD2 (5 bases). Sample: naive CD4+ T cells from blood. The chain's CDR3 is CASSSARGTPSSYNEQFF. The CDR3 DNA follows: TGTGCCAGCAGCTCGGCACGGGGAACTCCATCCTCCTACAATGAGCAGTTCTTC.